This TCR beta chain is drawn from a study of response to subunit inactivated influenza vaccine. MiXCR, run by TCRdb on the RT-PCR reads, gives a single entry per CDR3 protein. The sample lists roughly 620,000 distinct CDR3 sequences, 11% occurring once. The same specimen was also included in a second study, on T cells expressing NK-cell markers. In that study: The TCR beta cDNA came from 5'RACE template switching with UMIs. Seven donors tested HCMV-seropositive and one tested seronegative among the eight sequenced. In more than 5 donors, dominant CD3+CD56+NKG2C+ clonotypes ranked among the top 10 CD8+ clonotypes.

The clonotype comes from a man in his fifties or sixties who received an inactivated influenza vaccine. Source: PBMCs from blood, taken on the day of vaccination.

The CDR3 DNA sequence: TGCAGCGTTGAAGATAAGGGCTACACCTTC. Translating gives CSVEDKGYTF. The rearrangement links TRBV29-1 to TRBJ1-2; D call uncertain. V was trimmed by 0 bases and J by 8 bases, leaving 4 bases between them. Per germline, CDR1 SQVTM and CDR2 ANQGSEA. The CDR3 has 10 residues.